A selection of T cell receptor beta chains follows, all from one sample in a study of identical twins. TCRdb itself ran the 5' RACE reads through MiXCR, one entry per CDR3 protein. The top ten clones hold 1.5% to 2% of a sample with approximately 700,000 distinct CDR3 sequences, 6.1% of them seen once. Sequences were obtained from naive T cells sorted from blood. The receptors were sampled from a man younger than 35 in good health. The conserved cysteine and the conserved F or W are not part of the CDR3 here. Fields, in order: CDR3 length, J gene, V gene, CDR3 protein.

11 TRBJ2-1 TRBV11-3 ASSTNSYNEQF
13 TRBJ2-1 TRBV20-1 SARTGTRAPNEQF
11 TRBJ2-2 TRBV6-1 ASTPGDTGELF
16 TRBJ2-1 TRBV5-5 ASSLGLAGDHSYNEQF
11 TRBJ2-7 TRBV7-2 ASSLFWGYEQY
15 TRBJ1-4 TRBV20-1 SARKPGGAGTNEKLF
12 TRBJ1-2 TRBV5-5 ASSPRDTFYGYS
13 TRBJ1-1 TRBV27 ASSLLGQPNTEAF
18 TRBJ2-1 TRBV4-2 ASSQTSGSLIQTGYNEQF
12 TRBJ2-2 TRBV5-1 ASSRTVNTGELF
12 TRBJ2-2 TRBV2 ASRRGTSTGELF
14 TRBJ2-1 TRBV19 ASSIKSSSGSDRPF
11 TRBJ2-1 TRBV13 ASSAQGEGEQF
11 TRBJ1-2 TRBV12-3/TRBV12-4 ASSPGPVNGYT
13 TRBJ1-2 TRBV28 ASSPPAGANYGYT
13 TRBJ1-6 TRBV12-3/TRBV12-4 ASRPDSGRYSPLH
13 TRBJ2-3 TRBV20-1 SARLPQGGRDTQY
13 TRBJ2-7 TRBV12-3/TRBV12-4 ASSLVGAPIYEQY
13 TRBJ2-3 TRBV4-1 ASGGAGVGTDTQY
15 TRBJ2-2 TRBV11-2 ASSSLGGSLGTGELF
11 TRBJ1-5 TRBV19 ASSSAGAGAQH
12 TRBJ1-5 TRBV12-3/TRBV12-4 ASRVTGGNQPQH
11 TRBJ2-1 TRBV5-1 ASGLAGYNEQF
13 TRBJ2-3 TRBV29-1 SVEFSPGSTDTQY
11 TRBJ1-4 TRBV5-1 ASTVSSNEKLF
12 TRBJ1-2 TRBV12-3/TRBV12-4 ASRNDSTLYGYT
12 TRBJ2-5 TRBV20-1 STTGRLSQETQY
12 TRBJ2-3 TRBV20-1 SARAGFSTDTQY
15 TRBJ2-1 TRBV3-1 ASSQDSPSAIYNEQF
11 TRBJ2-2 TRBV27 ASSLSIAGELF
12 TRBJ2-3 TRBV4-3 ASSQDEKTDTQY
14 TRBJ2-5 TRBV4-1 ASSHPGTGGSKTQY
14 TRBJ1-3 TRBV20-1 SARDRPSPGGNTIY
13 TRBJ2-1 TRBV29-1 SVEIGGPMRNEQF
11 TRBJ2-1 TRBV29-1 SPSLVGYNEQF
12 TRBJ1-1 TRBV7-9 ARVPLRGVTEAF
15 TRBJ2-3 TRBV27 ASSFRRTGASTDTQY
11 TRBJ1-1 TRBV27 ASSFEGSTEAF
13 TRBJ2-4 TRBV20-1 SARVGQPAKNIQY
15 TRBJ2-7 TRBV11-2 ASSLVGRRDYSYEQY
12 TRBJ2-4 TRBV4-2 ASSQEQGENIQY
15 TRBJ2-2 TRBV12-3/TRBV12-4 ASSLKLSGGATGELF
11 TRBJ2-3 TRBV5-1 ASSLVGTDTQY
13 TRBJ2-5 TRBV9 ASSAGTGGEETQY
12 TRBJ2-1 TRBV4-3 ASSHSGSWNEQF
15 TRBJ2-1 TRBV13 ASSTPGGSGSYNEQF
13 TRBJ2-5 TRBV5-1 ASSMIGTSQETQY
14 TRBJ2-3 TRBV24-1 ATSDPQPKGTDTQY
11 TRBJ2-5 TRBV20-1 SATPTAGETQY
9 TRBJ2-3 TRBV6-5 ASSRGDTQY
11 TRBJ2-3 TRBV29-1 SVDGTGGDTQY
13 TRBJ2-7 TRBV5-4 ASSLGWGQSYEQY
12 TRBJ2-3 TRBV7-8 ASSLGSGSDTQY